This T cell receptor beta chain was identified in a study of T cells after yellow fever vaccination. Study details: Separation of EM, EMRA, CM and Tscm memory subsets by sorting relied on CD3, CD45RA, CCR7 and CD95.

Study-level points and caveats: In sorted memory subsets at day 0, almost all vaccine-responding clonotypes were below detection.

5'RACE template switching produced TCR cDNA carrying a universal primer site and UMIs. TCRdb used MiXCR to reprocess the 5' RACE reads, holding one entry per CDR3 protein. This repertoire shows approximately 32,000 distinct CDR3 sequences, less than 8.5% found once; its top ten account for about 20%. Deletions cut 3 bases from V and 15 bases from J, with 9 bases between. The CDR3 totals 11 residues. Germline loops: CDR1 SEHNR, CDR2 FQNEAQ (reference sequence). This clonotype was obtained from a young man who received the YFV17D yellow fever vaccine. The sequencing used PBMCs, either bulk or a sorted T-cell subset (CD4+, CD8+, memory, or dextramer-sorted; not recorded which), collected on the day of the first yellow fever vaccination. The rearrangement joins TRBV7-9 to TRBJ1-6, with a tentative D call TRBD1 (6 bases). The CDR3 reads CASSLTGNLHF. For the CDR3, the DNA is TGTGCCAGCAGCTTGACAGGCAACCTCCACTTT.